Reported below is one T cell receptor (beta chain). Its antigen is unknown. This entry belongs to a study of human T cells and chemical hapten exposure. Overall study: 2% DPC applied to an approximately 2 cm by approximately 2 cm arm area sensitized donors. The study's findings and limits: The presence of alopecia in the donors means their immune response may differ from healthy people's.

MiXCR, run by TCRdb on the RACE reads, gives a single entry per CDR3 protein. The repertoire holds around 200,000 distinct CDR3 sequences, with around a quarter as singletons. The CDR3 totals 16 residues. V lost 0 bases, J lost 0 bases, and 15 bases lay in between. Germline V CDR1 and CDR2: DFQATT, SNEGSKA (reference sequence). Time point of the sample: patch test 3, about 24 weeks after DPC sensitization. Regarding treatment: therapeutic diphenylcyclopropenone sensitization with weekly scalp DPC. The sample here was whole blood, taken in connection with sensitization to the hapten diphenylcyclopropenone (DPC). The chain uses TRBV20-1 and TRBJ2-7; a possible D gene is TRBD2 (6 bases). The clonotype was recovered from a middle-aged woman with alopecia areata. Some clones in this sample may be carry-over from other donors' samples. CDR3 loop: CSARDPGGVSSYEQYF. In DNA form, the CDR3 reads TGCAGTGCTAGAGATCCAGGCGGGGTTAGCTCCTACGAGCAGTACTTC.